A single sample gave rise to the 26 T cell receptor beta chains below, sequenced in a study of response to subunit inactivated influenza vaccine. TCRdb used MiXCR to reprocess the RT-PCR reads, holding one entry per CDR3 protein. The sample holds a few hundred thousand distinct CDR3 sequences, approximately 15% seen once. The material sequenced was PBMCs from blood, taken roughly 12 days after vaccination. These receptors originate from a man over 45 who received an inactivated influenza vaccine.

Here the CDR3 DNA reads TGTGCCAGCAGCTGGACAGAAGAGAACAATGAGCAGTTCTTC. Translating gives CASSWTEENNEQFF. The chain employs TRBV6-2 or TRBV6-3 and TRBJ2-1; TRBD1 might be the D (6 bases). Per germline, CDR1 MNHEY and CDR2 SVGEGT. This CDR3 region has 14 residues. The V and J ends lost 6 bases and 5 bases respectively, with 14 bases between them.

The gene calls are TRBV4-1 and TRBJ1-1, with D perhaps TRBD1 (6 bases). Germline CDR1 MGHRA, CDR2 YSYEKL. This CDR3 has 14 amino acids. Trimming left V 5 bases short and J 10 bases short, with 20 bases between. Here the CDR3 reads CASSAREGEATAFF. The DNA for the CDR3 is TGCGCCAGCAGCGCTCGGGAGGGGGAGGCGACAGCTTTCTTT.

There are a few counts of this clonotype. The chain employs TRBV29-1 and TRBJ1-1, with TRBD1 matching 9 bases. This CDR3 comprises 12 residues. V shed 3 bases, J shed 10 bases, and the junction held 6 bases outside the gene matches. CDR1 is SQVTM and CDR2 is ANQGSEA in the germline V gene. The CDR3 DNA reads TGCAGCGTTGAGGGGGACAGGGAGCGAGCTTTCTTT. Amino acids: CSVEGDRERAFF.

The chain is built from TRBV27 and TRBJ2-3; D gene unclear. This CDR3 comprises 16 residues. CDR1 is MNHEY, CDR2 SMNVEV, per germline (reference sequence). The V end was cut by 0 bases, the J end by 2 bases, with 12 bases between. The CDR3 DNA sequence: TGTGCCAGCAGTTTATCGAAGTTTATCAACACAGATACGCAGTATTTT. Its protein is CASSLSKFINTDTQYF.

The chain is built from TRBV7-9 and TRBJ2-7; D is tentatively TRBD1 or TRBD2 (7 bases each). The CDR3 is made up of 14 amino acids. The germline CDR1 and CDR2 sequences are SEHNR and FQNEAQ (reference sequence). V was pared by 2 bases and J by 5 bases, with 13 bases between. The CDR3 sequence: CASSLSGGEDEQYF. The DNA of the CDR3 is TGTGCCAGCAGCTTATCAGGGGGGGAAGACGAGCAGTACTTC.

The V and J genes are TRBV29-1 and TRBJ2-5; 8 bases are a match to TRBD2. V lost 6 bases and J lost 6; bases outside the gene matches: 6. Germline loops: CDR1 SQVTM, CDR2 ANQGSEA. CDR3 length: 12 residues. CDR3 region: CSVAGGGQTQYF. In nucleotides, the CDR3 is TGCAGCGTAGCCGGGGGGGGGCAGACCCAGTACTTC.

This clonotype was seen a few times. A junction end diverges from the germline sequence, so it may reflect a read error. In DNA form, the CDR3 reads TGTGCCAGCAGCTTAGGGACTAGCGGGAGTCCGGGGTTC. Protein product: CASSLGTSGSPGF. This sequence joins TRBV7-2 and TRBJ2-7, with 13 positions matching TRBD2. The CDR3 sequence is 13 residues long. Germline loops: CDR1 SGHTA, CDR2 FQGNSA.

This clonotype has only a few counts. J is TRBJ2-7 and V is TRBV28, with 8 bases fitting TRBD1. CDR3 size: 14 residues. Per germline, CDR1 MDHEN and CDR2 SYDVKM. With V trimmed by 5 bases and J by 3 bases, 6 bases remained unmatched. The CDR3 nucleotides are TGTGCCAGCAGTGGAGCAGGGGGCCACTACGAGCAGTACTTC. Translating it yields CASSGAGGHYEQYF.

The chain links TRBV2 to TRBJ2-1; TRBD2 might be the D (6 bases). The CDR3 contains 13 residues. V lost 6 bases, J lost 6 bases, and 12 bases lay in between. Germline V gene data show CDR1 as SNHLY and CDR2 as FYNNEI. The CDR3 region has the DNA TGTGCCAGCAGGTTAGCGGAGATCAATGAGCAGTTCTTC. Protein sequence: CASRLAEINEQFF.

The rearrangement links TRBV2 to TRBJ1-5, with 7 positions matching TRBD1. CDR1 and CDR2 (germline): SNHLY, FYNNEI. The CDR3 has 18 residues. J gave up 0 bases and V 4 bases, and 12 bases lay outside the gene matches. The CDR3 region has the DNA TGTGCCAGCAGTGTGGGCGGACAGGCACACTATAGCAATCAGCCCCAGCATTTT. As protein: CASSVGGQAHYSNQPQHF.

This clonotype has ten or more counts. This chain joins TRBV9 and TRBJ2-1; unclear D gene. Germline lookup yields CDR1 SGDLS and CDR2 YYNGEE. V lost 1 base to trimming and J lost 10 bases, with 9 bases between them. The CDR3 has 12 residues. In nucleotides, the CDR3 is TGTGCCAGCAGCGTATCATCGGGCGAGCAGTTCTTC. Its translation: CASSVSSGEQFF.

This clonotype was picked up many times. The CDR3 spells CSVVVAGETQYF. The DNA for the CDR3 is TGCAGCGTTGTTGTGGCGGGCGAGACCCAGTACTTC. The J gene is TRBJ2-5, the V gene TRBV29-1; a possible D gene is TRBD2 (5 bases). The V and J ends lost 4 bases and 5 bases respectively, with 11 bases between them. The germline gives CDR1 SQVTM, CDR2 ANQGSEA. This CDR3 has 12 amino acids.

The chain's CDR3 is CASSWAGRYNEQFF. CDR3 DNA sequence: TGTGCCAGCAGCTGGGCAGGGCGATACAATGAGCAGTTCTTC. J is TRBJ2-1 and V is TRBV7-2, with D perhaps matching TRBD1 (5 bases). Trimming removed 4 bases at V and 4 bases at J, with 11 bases between. The CDR3 extends over 14 amino acids. Germline V gene sequence: CDR1 SGHTA, CDR2 FQGNSA.

The genes are TRBV25-1 and TRBJ1-2, with D possibly matching TRBD1 (6 bases). Germline CDR1 is MGHDK and CDR2 is SYGVNS. This CDR3 comprises 13 residues. Trimming removed 2 bases from V and 8 bases from J, with 12 bases in between. CDR3 nucleotides: TGTGCCAGCAGTGAAGGGGGCCGGGGCGGCTACACCTTC. As protein: CASSEGGRGGYTF.

This clonotype was recorded a few times. The chain is built from TRBV28 and TRBJ2-7; TRBD2 matches at 14 bases. The length of the CDR3 is 20 residues. Germline loops: CDR1 MDHEN, CDR2 SYDVKM. Trimming took 4 bases from V and 1 from J; bases not matched to a gene: 15. DNA for the CDR3: TGTGCCAGCAGTTCGTCCACCGGGACTAGCGGGAGATTGGGATCCTACGAGCAGTACTTC. As protein: CASSSSTGTSGRLGSYEQYF.

Concerning this clonotype itself: A read error may account for a junction end that differs from germline. The J gene is TRBJ1-5, the V gene TRBV15, with TRBD1 matching over 7 bases. This CDR3 comprises 12 residues. CDR1 and CDR2 (germline): LNHNV, YYDKDF (reference sequence). CDR3 amino acids: CAPRGTNQPQHF. CDR3 in DNA: TGTGCCCCCAGGGGGACGAATCAGCCCCAGCATTTT.

The chain is built from TRBV7-3 and TRBJ2-7; 10 positions agree with TRBD2. The germline V gene has CDR1 SGHTA and CDR2 FQGTGA. The V segment lost 5 bases and the J segment 6 bases; nucleotides outside the gene matches: 7. The CDR3 is 14 residues long. The CDR3 sequence is CASSALAGVGEQYF. CDR3 nucleotide sequence: TGTGCCAGCAGCGCGCTAGCGGGAGTTGGCGAGCAGTACTTC.

The CDR3 bases are TGTGCCACCAGCAGAGATCGTATTGGCGGCGGAGAGCAGTACTTC. This gives the protein CATSRDRIGGGEQYF. V usage is TRBV15 and J usage is TRBJ2-7; D remains ambiguous. The CDR3 is 15 amino acids. The germline CDR1 and CDR2 sequences are LNHNV and YYDKDF (reference sequence). V gave up 0 bases and J gave up 7 bases, with 16 bases separating them.

This clonotype has more than one count but fewer than ten. The rearrangement uses TRBV7-8 and TRBJ1-5; D unclear. The CDR3 has 13 residues. Germline CDR1 is SGHVS and CDR2 is FQNEAQ. V lost 5 bases and J 4 bases, leaving 9 bases between the germline ends. The chain's CDR3 is CASSVNLNQPQHF. Here the CDR3 DNA reads TGTGCCAGCAGCGTCAACTTGAATCAGCCCCAGCATTTT. The whole variable domain, filled in from reference TRBV7-8 and TRBJ1-5, reads GAGVSQSPRYKVAKRGQDVALRCDPISGHVSLFWYQQALGQGPEFLTYFQNEAQLDKSGLPSDRFFAERPEGSVSTLKIQRTQQEDSAVYLCASSVNLNQPQHFGDGTRLSIL.

This clonotype has a count of ten or more. The V call is TRBV12-3 or TRBV12-4, the J call TRBJ1-1; unclear D gene. The CDR3 runs to 13 residues. V lost 3 bases and J 4 bases, leaving 9 bases between the germline ends. The DNA of the CDR3 is TGTGCCAGCAGTTTCGGGCAGGTCACTGAAGCTTTCTTT. Amino acid sequence: CASSFGQVTEAFF.

This clonotype has only a few counts. The V and J genes are TRBV29-1 and TRBJ2-7; D is possibly TRBD1 (6 bases). This CDR3 is built from 12 residues. Trimming took off 4 bases at V and 4 bases at J, with 11 bases between the two ends. CDR1 is SQVTM, CDR2 ANQGSEA, per germline. The CDR3, as DNA: TGCAGCGTTGTACAGGACAGATACGAGCAGTACTTC. This codes for CSVVQDRYEQYF.

The rearrangement uses TRBV10-1 and TRBJ2-3, with 7 bases fitting TRBD2. CDR3 length: 16 amino acids. Germline V CDR1 and CDR2: WNHNN, SYGVQD (reference sequence). V gave up 3 bases and J gave up 1 base; unmatched junction bases: 7. CDR3 nucleotide sequence: TGCGCCAGCAGTGACCACGGACTAGAAGGCACAGATACGCAGTATTTT. Amino acids: CASSDHGLEGTDTQYF.

This clonotype was observed many times. The CDR3 is CSARDLAGGYNEQFF. In DNA form, the CDR3 reads TGCAGTGCTAGAGACCTAGCGGGAGGCTACAATGAGCAGTTCTTC. The chain combines TRBV20-1 with TRBJ2-1; 11 bases map to TRBD2. The length of the CDR3 is 15 residues. Trimming at V came to 0 bases and at J to 3 bases, leaving 1 base not matched to a gene. In germline, CDR1 is DFQATT, CDR2 SNEGSKA (reference sequence).

The sample holds a few counts of this clonotype. This sequence joins TRBV3-1 and TRBJ1-1; D uncertain. Germline CDR1 reads LGHDT; CDR2 reads YNNKEL (reference sequence). This CDR3 is built from 14 residues. Trimming took off 3 bases at V and 2 bases at J, with 10 bases between the two ends. CDR3 region: CASSQRQANTEAFF. The CDR3 bases are TGTGCCAGCAGCCAGCGGCAGGCAAACACTGAAGCTTTCTTT. The complete variable domain, with remaining parts taken from reference TRBV3-1 and TRBJ1-1, reads DTAVSQTPKYLVTQMGNDKSIKCEQNLGHDTMYWYKQDSKKFLKIMFSYNNKELIINETVPNRFSPKSPDKAHLNLHINSLELGDSAVYFCASSQRQANTEAFFGQGTRLTVV.

This clonotype was detected ten times or more. V is TRBV14 and J is TRBJ1-2; a weak D match, TRBD1 (6 bases). Germline V gene sequence: CDR1 SGHDN, CDR2 FVKESK. This CDR3 has 15 amino acids. The V and J ends lost 4 bases and 5 bases respectively, with 17 bases between them. In nucleotides, the CDR3 is TGTGCCAGCAGCCGCCTTCCGGGGGCAGGATATGGCTACACCTTC. Protein: CASSRLPGAGYGYTF.

This chain uses TRBV5-1 with TRBJ2-7, with TRBD1 matching 7 bases. The CDR3 runs to 16 residues. Germline V CDR1 and CDR2: SGHRS, YFSETQ. V shed 4 bases and J 0 bases; nucleotides not matched to a gene: 10. The CDR3: CASSPQGVLSSYEQYF. The CDR3 nucleotides read TGCGCCAGCAGCCCCCAGGGGGTCCTAAGCTCCTACGAGCAGTACTTC.